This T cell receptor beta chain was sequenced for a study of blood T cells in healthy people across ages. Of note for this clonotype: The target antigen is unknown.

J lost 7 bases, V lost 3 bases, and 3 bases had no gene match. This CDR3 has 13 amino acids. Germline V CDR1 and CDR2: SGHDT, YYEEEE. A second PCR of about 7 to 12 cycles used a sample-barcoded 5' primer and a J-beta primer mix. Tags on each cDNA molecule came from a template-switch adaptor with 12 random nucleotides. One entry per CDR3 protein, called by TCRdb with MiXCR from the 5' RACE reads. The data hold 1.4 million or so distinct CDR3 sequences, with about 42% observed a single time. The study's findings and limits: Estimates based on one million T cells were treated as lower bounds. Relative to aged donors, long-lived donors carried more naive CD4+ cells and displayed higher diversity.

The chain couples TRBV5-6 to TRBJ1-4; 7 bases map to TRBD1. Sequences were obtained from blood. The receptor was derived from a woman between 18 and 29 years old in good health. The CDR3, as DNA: TGTGCCAGCAGCTCGGACAGGCTTGAAAAACTGTTTTTT. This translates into CASSSDRLEKLFF.